Listed here is a single T cell receptor beta chain. The target antigen is unknown. J lost 8 bases, V lost 1 base, and 5 bases had no gene match. Germline assignment: CDR1 SGHRS and CDR2 YFSETQ. The CDR3 loop spans 13 amino acids. This specimen comes from a study of lymphopenia after photon versus proton radiotherapy. Regarding the study as a whole: Better survival with proton therapy was suggested as possible, not demonstrated. A bigger post-nadir fall in TCR diversity correlated inversely with survival time in deceased patients.

The protocol was immunoSEQ multiplex PCR, while the TCRdb copy is restricted to in-frame clones and leaves out a portion. The data show roughly 25,000 clones, with about nine tenths seen just once and 15% to 20% held by the top ten. Here the sequenced sample was peripheral blood, taken from a patient treated with photon-based radiotherapy. The V gene is TRBV5-1, the J gene TRBJ1-2, with 7 bases identical to TRBD1. The source is a man aged 45-60 years with gastric cancer. This chain's CDR3 is CASSLSQGEGYTF. In nucleotides, the CDR3 is TGCGCCAGCAGCTTGTCCCAGGGGGAGGGCTACACCTTC.